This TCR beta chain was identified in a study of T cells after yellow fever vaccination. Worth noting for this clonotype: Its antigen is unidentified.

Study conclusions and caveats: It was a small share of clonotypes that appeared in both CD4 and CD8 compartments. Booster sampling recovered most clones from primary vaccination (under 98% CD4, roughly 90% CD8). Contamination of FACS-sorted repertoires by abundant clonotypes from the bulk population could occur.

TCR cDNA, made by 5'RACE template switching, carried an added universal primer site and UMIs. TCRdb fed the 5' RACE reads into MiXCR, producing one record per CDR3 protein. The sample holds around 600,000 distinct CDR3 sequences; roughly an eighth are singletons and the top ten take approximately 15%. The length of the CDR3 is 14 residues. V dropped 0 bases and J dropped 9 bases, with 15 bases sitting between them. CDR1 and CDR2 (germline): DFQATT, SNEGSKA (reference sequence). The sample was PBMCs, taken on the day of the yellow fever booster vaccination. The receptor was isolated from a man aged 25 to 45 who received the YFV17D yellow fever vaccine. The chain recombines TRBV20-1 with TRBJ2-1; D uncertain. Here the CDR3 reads CSARDPAGWGEQFF. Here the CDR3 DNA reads TGCAGTGCTAGAGACCCGGCTGGATGGGGTGAGCAGTTCTTC.